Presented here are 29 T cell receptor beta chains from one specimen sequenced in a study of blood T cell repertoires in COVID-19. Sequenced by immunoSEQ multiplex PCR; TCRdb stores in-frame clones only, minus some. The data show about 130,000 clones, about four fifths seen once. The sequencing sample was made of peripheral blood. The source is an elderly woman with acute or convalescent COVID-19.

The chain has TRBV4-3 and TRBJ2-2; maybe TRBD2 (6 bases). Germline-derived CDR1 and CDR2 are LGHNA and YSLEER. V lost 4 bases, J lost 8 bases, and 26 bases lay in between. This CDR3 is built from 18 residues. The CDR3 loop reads CASSPTRLIPGREGELFF. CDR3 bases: TGCGCCAGCAGCCCAACGCGTTTAATACCTGGGCGGGAAGGGGAGCTGTTTTTT.

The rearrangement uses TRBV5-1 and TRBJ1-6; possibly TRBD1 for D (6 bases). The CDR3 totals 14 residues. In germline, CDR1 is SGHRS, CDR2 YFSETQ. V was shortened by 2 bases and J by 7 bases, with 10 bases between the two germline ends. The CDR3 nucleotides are TGCGCCAGCAGCTTATCAGGGGCCAATTCACCCCTCCACTTT. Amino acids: CASSLSGANSPLHF.

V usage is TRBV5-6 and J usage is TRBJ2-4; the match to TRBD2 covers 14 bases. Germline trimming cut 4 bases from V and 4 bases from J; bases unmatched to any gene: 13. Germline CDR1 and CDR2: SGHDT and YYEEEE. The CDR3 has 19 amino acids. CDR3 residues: CASSLIRLAGGGSKNIQYF. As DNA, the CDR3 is TGTGCCAGCAGCCTCATCCGACTAGCGGGAGGGGGGAGTAAAAACATTCAGTACTTC.

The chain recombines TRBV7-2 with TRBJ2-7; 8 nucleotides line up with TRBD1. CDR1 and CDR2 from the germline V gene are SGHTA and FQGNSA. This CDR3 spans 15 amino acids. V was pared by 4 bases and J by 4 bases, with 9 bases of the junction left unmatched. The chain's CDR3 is CASSSTGGRLYEQYF. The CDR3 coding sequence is TGTGCCAGCAGCTCAACAGGGGGGAGGTTGTACGAGCAGTACTTC.

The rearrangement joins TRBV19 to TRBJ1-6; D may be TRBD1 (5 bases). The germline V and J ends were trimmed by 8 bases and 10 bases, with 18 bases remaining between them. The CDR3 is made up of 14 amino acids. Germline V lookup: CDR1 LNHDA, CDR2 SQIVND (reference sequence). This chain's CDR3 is CASCPGNGVSPLHF. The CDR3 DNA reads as TGTGCCAGTTGCCCAGGGAACGGCGTCTCACCCCTCCACTTT.

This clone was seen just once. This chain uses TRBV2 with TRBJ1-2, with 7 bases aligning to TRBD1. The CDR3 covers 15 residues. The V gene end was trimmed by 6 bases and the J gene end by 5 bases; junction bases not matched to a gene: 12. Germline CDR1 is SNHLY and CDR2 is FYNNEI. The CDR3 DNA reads TGTGCCAGCAGGTCCTCGTCGACAGGGAATTATGGCTACACCTTC. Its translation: CASRSSSTGNYGYTF.

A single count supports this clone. The CDR3 reads CASSLNGGTSYEQYF. DNA of the CDR3: TGCGCCAGCAGCTTGAACGGGGGGACCTCCTACGAGCAGTACTTC. V usage is TRBV5-1 and J usage is TRBJ2-7, with 7 bases matching TRBD2. Looked up from germline, CDR1 is SGHRS and CDR2 is YFSETQ. The CDR3 sequence is 15 residues long. Germline trimming cut 1 base from V and 0 bases from J; bases unmatched to any gene: 4.

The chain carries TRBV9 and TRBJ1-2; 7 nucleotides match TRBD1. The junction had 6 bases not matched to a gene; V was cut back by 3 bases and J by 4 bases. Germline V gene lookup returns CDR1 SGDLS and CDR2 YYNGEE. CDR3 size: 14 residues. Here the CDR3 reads CASSATGTAYGYTF. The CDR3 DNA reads TGTGCCAGCAGCGCCACCGGGACAGCCTATGGCTACACCTTC. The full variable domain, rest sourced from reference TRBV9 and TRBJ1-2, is DSGVTQTPKHLITATGQRVTLRCSPRSGDLSVYWYQQSLDQGLQFLIQYYNGEERAKGNILERFSAQQFPDLHSELNLSSLELGDSALYFCASSATGTAYGYTFGSGTRLTVV.

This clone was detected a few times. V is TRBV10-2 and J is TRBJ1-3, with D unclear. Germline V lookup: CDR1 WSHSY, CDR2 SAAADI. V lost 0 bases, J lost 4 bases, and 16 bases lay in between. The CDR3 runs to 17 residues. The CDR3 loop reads CASSESKLGVTGNTIYF. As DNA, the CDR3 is TGCGCCAGCAGTGAGTCGAAGTTGGGCGTCACCGGAAACACCATATATTTT.

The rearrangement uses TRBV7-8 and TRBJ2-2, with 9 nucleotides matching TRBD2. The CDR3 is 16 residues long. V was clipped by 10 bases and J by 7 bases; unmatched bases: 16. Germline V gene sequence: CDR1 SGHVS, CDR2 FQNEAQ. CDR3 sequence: CAIPQYAGGQFGELFF. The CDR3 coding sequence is TGTGCCATCCCGCAGTACGCGGGGGGGCAGTTCGGGGAGCTGTTTTTT.

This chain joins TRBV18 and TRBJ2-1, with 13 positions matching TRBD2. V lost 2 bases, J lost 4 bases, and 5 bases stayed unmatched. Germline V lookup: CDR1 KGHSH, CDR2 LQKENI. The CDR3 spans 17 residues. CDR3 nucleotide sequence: TGTGCCAGCTCACCATGGACTAGCGGGAGCCCTTACAATGAGCAGTTCTTC. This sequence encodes CASSPWTSGSPYNEQFF.

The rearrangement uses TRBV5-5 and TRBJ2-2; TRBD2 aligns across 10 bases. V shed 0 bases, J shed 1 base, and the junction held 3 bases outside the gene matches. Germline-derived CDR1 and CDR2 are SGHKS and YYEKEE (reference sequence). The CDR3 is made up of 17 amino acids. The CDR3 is CASSLGGTSVNTGELFF. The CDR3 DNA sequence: TGTGCCAGCAGCTTGGGAGGGACTAGCGTGAACACCGGGGAGCTGTTTTTT.

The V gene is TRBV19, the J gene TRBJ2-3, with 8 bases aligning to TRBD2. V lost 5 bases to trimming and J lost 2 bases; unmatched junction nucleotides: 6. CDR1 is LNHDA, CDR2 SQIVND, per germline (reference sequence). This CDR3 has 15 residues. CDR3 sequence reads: CASSAGGRITDTQYF. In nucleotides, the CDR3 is TGTGCCAGTAGTGCCGGCGGGAGGATCACAGATACGCAGTATTTT.

The CDR3 reads CASSYSIVQNRETQYF. The CDR3 DNA follows: TGTGCCAGCAGTTACTCGATAGTCCAAAACCGAGAGACCCAGTACTTC. This rearrangement joins TRBV6-2 or TRBV6-3 to TRBJ2-5; D gene uncertain. The V and J ends lost 0 bases and 4 bases respectively, with 15 bases between them. The CDR3 length is 16 residues. CDR1 and CDR2 (germline): MNHEY, SVGEGT.

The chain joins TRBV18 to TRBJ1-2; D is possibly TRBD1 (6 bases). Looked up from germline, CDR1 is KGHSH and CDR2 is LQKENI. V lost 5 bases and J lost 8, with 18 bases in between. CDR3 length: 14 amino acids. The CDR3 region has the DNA TGTGCCAGCTCATTACGCCAGGGGAGTGGAGGCTACACCTTC. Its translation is CASSLRQGSGGYTF.

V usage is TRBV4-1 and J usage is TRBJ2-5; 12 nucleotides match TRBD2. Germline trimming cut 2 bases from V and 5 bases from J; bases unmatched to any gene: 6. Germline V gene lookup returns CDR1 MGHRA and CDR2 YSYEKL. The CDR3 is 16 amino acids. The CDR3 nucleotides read TGCGCCAGCAGCCAACGGCTAGCGGGAGGGGAGGAGACCCAGTACTTC. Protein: CASSQRLAGGEETQYF.

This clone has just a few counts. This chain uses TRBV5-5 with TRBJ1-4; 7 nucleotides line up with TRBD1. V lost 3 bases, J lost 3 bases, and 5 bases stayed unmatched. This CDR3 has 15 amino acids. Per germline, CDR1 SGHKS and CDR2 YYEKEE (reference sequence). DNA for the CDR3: TGTGCCAGCAGCTGGTGGACAGGCTCTAATGAAAAACTGTTTTTT. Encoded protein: CASSWWTGSNEKLFF.

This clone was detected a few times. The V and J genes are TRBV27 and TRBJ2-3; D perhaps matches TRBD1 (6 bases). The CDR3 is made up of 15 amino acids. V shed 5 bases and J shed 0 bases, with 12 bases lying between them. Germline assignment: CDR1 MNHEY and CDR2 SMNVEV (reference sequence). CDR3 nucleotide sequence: TGTGCCAGCAGTATAGGGACACTTAGCACAGATACGCAGTATTTT. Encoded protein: CASSIGTLSTDTQYF.

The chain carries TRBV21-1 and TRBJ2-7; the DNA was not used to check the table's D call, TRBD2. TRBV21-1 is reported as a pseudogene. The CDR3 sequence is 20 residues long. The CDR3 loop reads CASSAHSRILAGGPRGEQYF. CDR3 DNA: TGTGCCAGCAGCGCACACTCCCGAATTCTAGCGGGAGGGCCAAGAGGGGAGCAGTACTTC.

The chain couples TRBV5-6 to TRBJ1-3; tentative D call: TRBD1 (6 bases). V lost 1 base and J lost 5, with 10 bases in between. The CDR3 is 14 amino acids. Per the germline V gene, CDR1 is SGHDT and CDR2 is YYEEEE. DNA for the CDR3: TGTGCCAGCAGCTTGACAGGGCTGAGAAACACCATATATTTT. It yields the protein CASSLTGLRNTIYF. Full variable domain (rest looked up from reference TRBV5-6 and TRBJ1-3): DAGVTQSPTHLIKTRGQQVTLRCSPKSGHDTVSWYQQALGQGPQFIFQYYEEEERQRGNFPDRFSGHQFPNYSSELNVNALLLGDSALYLCASSLTGLRNTIYFGEGSWLTVV.

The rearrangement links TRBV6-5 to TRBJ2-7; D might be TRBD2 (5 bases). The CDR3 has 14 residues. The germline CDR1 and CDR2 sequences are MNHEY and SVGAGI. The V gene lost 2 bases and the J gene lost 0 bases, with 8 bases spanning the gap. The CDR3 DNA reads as TGTGCCAGCAGTTACGGGCTAGCCTCCTACGAGCAGTACTTC. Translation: CASSYGLASYEQYF.

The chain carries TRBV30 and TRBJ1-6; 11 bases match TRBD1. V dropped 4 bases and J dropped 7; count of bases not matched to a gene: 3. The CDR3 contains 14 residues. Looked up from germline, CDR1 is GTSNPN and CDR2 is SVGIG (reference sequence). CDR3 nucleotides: TGTGCCTGGATGGGACAGGGGGTAAATTCACCCCTCCACTTT. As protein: CAWMGQGVNSPLHF.

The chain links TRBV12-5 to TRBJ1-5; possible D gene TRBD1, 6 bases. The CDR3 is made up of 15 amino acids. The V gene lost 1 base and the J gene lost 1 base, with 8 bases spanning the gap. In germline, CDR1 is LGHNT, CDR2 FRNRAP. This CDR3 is CASGLDRVSNQPQHF. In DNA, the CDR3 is TGTGCTAGTGGTTTGGACAGGGTGAGCAATCAGCCCCAGCATTTT.

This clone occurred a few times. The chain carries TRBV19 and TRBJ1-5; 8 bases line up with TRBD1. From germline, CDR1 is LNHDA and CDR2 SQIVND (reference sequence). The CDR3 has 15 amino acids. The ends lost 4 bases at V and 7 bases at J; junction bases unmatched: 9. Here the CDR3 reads CASSTTGVGEQPQHF. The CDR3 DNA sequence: TGTGCCAGTAGTACGACAGGGGTAGGGGAGCAGCCCCAGCATTTT.

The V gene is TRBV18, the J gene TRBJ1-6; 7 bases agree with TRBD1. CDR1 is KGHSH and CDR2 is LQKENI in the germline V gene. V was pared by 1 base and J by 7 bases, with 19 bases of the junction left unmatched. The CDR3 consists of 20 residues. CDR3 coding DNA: TGTGCCAGCTCACCACGAAGAACAGGGGAAGCGGTGGGAGCCAATTCACCCCTCCACTTT. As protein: CASSPRRTGEAVGANSPLHF.

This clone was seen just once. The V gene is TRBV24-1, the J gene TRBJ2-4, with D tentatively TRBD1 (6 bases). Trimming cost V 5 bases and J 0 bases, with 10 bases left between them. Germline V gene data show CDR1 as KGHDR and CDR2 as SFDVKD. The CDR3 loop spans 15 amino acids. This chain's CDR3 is CATSGQVLAKNIQYF. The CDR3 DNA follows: TGTGCCACCAGTGGACAGGTTCTAGCCAAAAACATTCAGTACTTC.

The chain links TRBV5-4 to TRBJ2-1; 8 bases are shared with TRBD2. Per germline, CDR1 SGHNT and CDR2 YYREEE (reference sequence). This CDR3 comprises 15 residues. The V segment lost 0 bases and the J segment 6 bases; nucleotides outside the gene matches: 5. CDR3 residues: CASSLGWGTSNEQFF. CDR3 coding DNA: TGTGCCAGCAGCTTGGGATGGGGGACTAGCAATGAGCAGTTCTTC.

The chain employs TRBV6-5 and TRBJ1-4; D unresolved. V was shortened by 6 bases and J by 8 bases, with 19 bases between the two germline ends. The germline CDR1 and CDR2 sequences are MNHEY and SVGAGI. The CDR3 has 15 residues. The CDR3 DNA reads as TGTGCCAGCAGGCGCGACAACTCCTTAACCGAAAAACTGTTTTTT. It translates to CASRRDNSLTEKLFF.

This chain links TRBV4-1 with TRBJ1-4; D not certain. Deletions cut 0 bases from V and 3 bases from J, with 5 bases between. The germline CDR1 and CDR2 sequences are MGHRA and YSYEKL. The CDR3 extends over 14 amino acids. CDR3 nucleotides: TGCGCCAGCAGCCAAGATCCCTCTAATGAAAAACTGTTTTTT. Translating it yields CASSQDPSNEKLFF.